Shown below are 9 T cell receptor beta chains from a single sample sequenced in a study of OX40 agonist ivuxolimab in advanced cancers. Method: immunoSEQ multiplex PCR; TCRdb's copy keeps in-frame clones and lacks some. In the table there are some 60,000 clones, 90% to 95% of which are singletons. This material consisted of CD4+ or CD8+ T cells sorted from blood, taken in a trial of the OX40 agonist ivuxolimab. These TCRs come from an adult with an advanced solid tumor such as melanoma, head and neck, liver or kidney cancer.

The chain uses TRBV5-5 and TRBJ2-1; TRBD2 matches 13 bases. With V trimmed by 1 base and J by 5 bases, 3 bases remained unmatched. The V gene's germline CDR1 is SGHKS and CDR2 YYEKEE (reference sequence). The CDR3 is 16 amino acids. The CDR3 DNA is TGTGCCAGCAGCTTGTTTGGGACTAGCGGGGACAATGAGCAGTTCTTC. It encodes CASSLFGTSGDNEQFF.

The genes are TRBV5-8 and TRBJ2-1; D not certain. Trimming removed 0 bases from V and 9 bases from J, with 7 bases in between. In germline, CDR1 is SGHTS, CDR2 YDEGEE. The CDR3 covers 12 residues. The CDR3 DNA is TGTGCCAGCAGCTTGGTTGTCTTTGAGCAGTTCTTC. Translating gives CASSLVVFEQFF.

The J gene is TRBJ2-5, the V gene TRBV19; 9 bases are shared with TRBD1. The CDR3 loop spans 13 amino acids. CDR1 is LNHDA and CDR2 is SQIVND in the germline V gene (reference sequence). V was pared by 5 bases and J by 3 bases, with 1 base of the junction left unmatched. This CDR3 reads CASSWTGEETQYF. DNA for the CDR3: TGTGCCAGTAGTTGGACAGGGGAAGAGACCCAGTACTTC.

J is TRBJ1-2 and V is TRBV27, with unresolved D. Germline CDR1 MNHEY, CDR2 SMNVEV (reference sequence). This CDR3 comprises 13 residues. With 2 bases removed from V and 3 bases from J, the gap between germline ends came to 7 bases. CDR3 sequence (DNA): TGTGCCAGCAGTTTAGACGGCTACTATGGCTACACCTTC. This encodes CASSLDGYYGYTF.

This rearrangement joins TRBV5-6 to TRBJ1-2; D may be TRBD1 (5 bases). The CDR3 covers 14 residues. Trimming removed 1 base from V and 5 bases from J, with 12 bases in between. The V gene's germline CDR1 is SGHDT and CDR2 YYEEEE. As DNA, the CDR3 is TGTGCCAGCAGCTTGTTAGACAGCTCGTATGGCTACACCTTC. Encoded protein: CASSLLDSSYGYTF.

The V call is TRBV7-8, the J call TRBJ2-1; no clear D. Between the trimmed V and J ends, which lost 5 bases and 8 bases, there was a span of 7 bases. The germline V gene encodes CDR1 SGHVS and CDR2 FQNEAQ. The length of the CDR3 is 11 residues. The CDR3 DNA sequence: TGTGCCAGCAGCCTGGTCGATGAGCAGTTCTTC. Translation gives CASSLVDEQFF.

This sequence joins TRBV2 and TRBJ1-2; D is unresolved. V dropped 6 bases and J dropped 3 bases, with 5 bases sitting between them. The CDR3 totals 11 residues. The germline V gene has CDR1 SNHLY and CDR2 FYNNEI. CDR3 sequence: CASRRDYGYTF. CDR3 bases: TGTGCCAGCAGAAGGGACTATGGCTACACCTTC.

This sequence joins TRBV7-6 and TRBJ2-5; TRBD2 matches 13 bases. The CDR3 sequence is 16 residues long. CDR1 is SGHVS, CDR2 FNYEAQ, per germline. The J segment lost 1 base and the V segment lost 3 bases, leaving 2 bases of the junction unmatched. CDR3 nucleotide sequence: TGTGCCAGCAGCTTGGGGACTAGCGGGGTCCAAGAGACCCAGTACTTC. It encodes CASSLGTSGVQETQYF.

The CDR3 loop is CASSLQGAIDEQYF. The CDR3, as DNA: TGTGCCAGCAGTTTACAGGGGGCAATCGACGAGCAGTACTTC. J is TRBJ2-7 and V is TRBV6-1; 9 bases agree with TRBD1. The CDR3 has 14 residues. Losses at the gene ends were 5 bases for V and 5 bases for J; bases not matched to a gene: 7. The V gene's germline CDR1 is MNHNS and CDR2 SASEGT.